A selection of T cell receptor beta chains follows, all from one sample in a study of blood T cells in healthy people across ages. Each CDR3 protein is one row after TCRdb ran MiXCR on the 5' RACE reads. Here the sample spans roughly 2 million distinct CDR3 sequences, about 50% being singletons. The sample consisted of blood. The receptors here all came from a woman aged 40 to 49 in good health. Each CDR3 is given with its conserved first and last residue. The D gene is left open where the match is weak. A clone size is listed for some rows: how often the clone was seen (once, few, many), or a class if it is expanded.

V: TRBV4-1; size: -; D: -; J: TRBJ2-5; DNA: TGCGCCAGCAGCCAGGCAGACAGCCAAATGAGGGAGACCCAGTACTTC; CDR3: CASSQADSQMRETQYF
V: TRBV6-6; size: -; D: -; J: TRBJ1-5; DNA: TGTGCCAGCAGTCCACTTCGACACTTCAATCAGCCCCAGCATTTT; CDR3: CASSPLRHFNQPQHF
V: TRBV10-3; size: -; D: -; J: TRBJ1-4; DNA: TGTGCCATCAGTGAGACTCCGGGTTGGTTGTTTTTT; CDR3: CAISETPGWLFF
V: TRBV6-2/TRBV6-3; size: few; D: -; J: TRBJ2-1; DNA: TGTGCCAGCACCATCGGTGGGTACCGTATGGATGAGCAGTTCTTC; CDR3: CASTIGGYRMDEQFF
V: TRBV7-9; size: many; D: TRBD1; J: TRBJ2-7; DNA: TGTGCCAGCAGTTTCGGGACAGGGCCCTACGAGCAGTACTTC; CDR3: CASSFGTGPYEQYF
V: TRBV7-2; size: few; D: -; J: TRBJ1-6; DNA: TGTGCCAGCAGCCTAACAGGGTCCAGGGATTCACCCCTCCACTTT; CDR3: CASSLTGSRDSPLHF
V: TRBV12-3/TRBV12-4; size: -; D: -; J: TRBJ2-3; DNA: TGTGCCAGCAGTTTGATGGGAGGAGGGCCCGATACGCAGTATTTT; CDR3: CASSLMGGGPDTQYF
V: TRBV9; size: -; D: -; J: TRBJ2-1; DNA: TGTGCCAGCAGCGTAGCCCCGAACGCGGGGAGCTCCTACAATGAGCAGTTCTTC; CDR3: CASSVAPNAGSSYNEQFF
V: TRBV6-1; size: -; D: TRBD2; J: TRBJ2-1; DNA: TGTGCCAGCAGTGCGCTAGCGGGGAGCTACAATGAGCAGTTCTTC; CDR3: CASSALAGSYNEQFF
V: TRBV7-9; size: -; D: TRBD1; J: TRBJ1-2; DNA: TGTGCCAGCAGCCCCGGGACAGGGGGAAATGGCTACACCTTC; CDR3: CASSPGTGGNGYTF
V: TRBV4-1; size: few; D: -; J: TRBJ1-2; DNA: TGCGCCAGCAGCCGAGACCTCCGCTTACAGGGAGGCTATGGCTACACCTTC; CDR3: CASSRDLRLQGGYGYTF
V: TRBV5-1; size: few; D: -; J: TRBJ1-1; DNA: TGCGCCAGCAGCTTGGGGACGTCAGCTTTCTTT; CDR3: CASSLGTSAFF
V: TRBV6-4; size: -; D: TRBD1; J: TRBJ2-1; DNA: TGTGCCAGCAGCCGAAGGGGACAGGGCGGCAATGAGCAGTTCTTC; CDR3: CASSRRGQGGNEQFF
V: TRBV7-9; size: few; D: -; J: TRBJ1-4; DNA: TGTGCCAGCAGTCTATCGGTCGCAACTAATGAAAAACTGTTTTTT; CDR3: CASSLSVATNEKLFF
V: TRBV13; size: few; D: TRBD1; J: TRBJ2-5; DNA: TGTGCCAGCAGCCTGGCCGGGACAGAATACCAAGAGACCCAGTACTTC; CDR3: CASSLAGTEYQETQYF
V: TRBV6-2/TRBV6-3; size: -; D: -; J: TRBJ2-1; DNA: TGTGCCAGCAGTTACGCGGGACAACAGTTCTTC; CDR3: CASSYAGQQFF
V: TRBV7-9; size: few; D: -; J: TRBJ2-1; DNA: TGTGCCAGCAGCGACCGGGCTCCCCCCTACAATGAGCAGTTCTTC; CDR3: CASSDRAPPYNEQFF
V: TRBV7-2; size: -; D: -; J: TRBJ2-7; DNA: TGTGCCAGCAGCTTTCAGGTCTCCTACGAGCAGTACTTC; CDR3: CASSFQVSYEQYF